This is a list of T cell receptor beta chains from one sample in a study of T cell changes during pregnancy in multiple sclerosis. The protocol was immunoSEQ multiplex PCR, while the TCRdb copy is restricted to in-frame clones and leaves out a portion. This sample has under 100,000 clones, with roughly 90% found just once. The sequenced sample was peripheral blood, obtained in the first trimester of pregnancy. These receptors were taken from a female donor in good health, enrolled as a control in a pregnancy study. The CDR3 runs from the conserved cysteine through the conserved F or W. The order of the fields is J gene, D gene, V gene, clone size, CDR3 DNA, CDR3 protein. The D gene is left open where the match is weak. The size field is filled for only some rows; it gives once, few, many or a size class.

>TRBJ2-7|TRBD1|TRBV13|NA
TGTGCCAGCAGCTTGACAGGGGTAGGCTACGAGCAGTACTTC
CASSLTGVGYEQYF
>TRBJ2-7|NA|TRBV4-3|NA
TGCGCCAGCAGCCAAGATAGATACAACTACTACGAGCAGTACTTC
CASSQDRYNYYEQYF
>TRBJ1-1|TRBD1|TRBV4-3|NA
TGCGCCAGCAGCCAAAGACAGGGGGTGAACACTGAAGCTTTCTTT
CASSQRQGVNTEAFF
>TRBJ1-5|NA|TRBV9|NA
TGTGCCAGCAGCCCAAGAGGTATAGGAGGACGTGAGCCCCAGCATTTT
CASSPRGIGGREPQHF
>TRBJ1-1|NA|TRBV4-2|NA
TGTGCCAGCAGCCAAGATCTCGGGGAGGGTGAAGCTTTCTTT
CASSQDLGEGEAFF
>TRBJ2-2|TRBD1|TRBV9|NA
TGTGCCAGCAGCGTACCGCGGGGACAGGGGGTCCCCGGGGAGCTGTTTTTT
CASSVPRGQGVPGELFF
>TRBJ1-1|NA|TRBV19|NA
TGTGCCAGTACCCCCCGCGGGGGACGTCGAGGCACTGAAGCTTTCTTT
CASTPRGGRRGTEAFF
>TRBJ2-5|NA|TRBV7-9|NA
TGTGCCAGCAGCTTACTAGCGTCTCTCCAAGAGACCCAGTACTTC
CASSLLASLQETQYF
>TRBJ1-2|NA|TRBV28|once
TGTGCCAGCAGTTTATGGTCTCAGAACTATGGCTACACCTTC
CASSLWSQNYGYTF
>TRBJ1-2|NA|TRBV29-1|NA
TGCAGCGTTGATAACAGGGACCGCTATGGCTACACCTTC
CSVDNRDRYGYTF
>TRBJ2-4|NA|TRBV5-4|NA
TGTGCCAGCAGCCCCAAGGAGGGGCTAGCCAAAAACATTCAGTACTTC
CASSPKEGLAKNIQYF
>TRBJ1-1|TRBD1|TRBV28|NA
TGTGCCAGCAGTTTTTTGACAGGGCCGAACACTGAAGCTTTCTTT
CASSFLTGPNTEAFF
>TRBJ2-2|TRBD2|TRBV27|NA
TGTGCCAGCCGCCTGGTAGCGGGGGGGAACGGGGAGCTGTTTTTT
CASRLVAGGNGELFF
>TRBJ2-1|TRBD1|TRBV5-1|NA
TGCGCCAGCAGCTACAGGACAGGCAGCTCCTACAATGAGCAGTTCTTC
CASSYRTGSSYNEQFF
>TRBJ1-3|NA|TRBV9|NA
TGTGCCAGCAGCGGCGACAGCTCTGGAAACACCATATATTTT
CASSGDSSGNTIYF
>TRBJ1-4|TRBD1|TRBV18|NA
TGTGCCAGCTCACCCGCCCACAGGGGTGATGAAAAACTGTTTTTT
CASSPAHRGDEKLFF
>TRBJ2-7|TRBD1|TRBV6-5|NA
TGTGCCAGCAGTTACGGGGACAGATCCACCTACGAGCAGTACTTC
CASSYGDRSTYEQYF